What follows are 24 T cell receptor beta chains derived from one specimen sequenced in a study of T-cell reconstitution after alpha-beta-depleted transplantation in children. Preparation of the TCRbeta library used unique molecular identifiers. TCRdb recomputed calls from the PCR reads with MiXCR, one row per CDR3 protein. Of around 800,000 distinct CDR3 sequences in the sample, roughly 15% were seen once. Source: PBMCs, mostly from graft donor cells, taken 360 days after TCRalphabeta/CD19-depleted stem cell transplant. The receptors were sampled from a male patient aged 10 to 17 who had a stem cell transplant for acute lymphoblastic leukemia, so the T cells may come from the graft donor.

This clonotype was recorded many times. This sequence joins TRBV5-4 and TRBJ1-1; D ambiguous. V lost 0 bases to trimming and J lost 6 bases, with 12 bases between them. CDR1 and CDR2 from the germline V gene are SGHNT and YYREEE (reference sequence). This CDR3 is built from 14 residues. In nucleotides, the CDR3 is TGTGCCAGCAGCTTGGCGGTCCAGCCTGCTGAAGCTTTCTTT. Encoded protein: CASSLAVQPAEAFF.

This clonotype was seen a few times. The chain uses TRBV4-2 and TRBJ2-3; no firm D call. Between the trimmed V and J ends, which lost 2 bases and 4 bases, there was a span of 13 bases. CDR1 is LGHNA, CDR2 YNFKEQ, per germline. The CDR3 is 15 amino acids. In DNA form, the CDR3 reads TGTGCCAGCAGCCAACCCTCCGTAGACTCAGATACGCAGTATTTT. Its protein product is CASSQPSVDSDTQYF.

This CDR3 is CAISEGVREGYEQYF. The CDR3 bases are TGTGCCATCAGTGAAGGGGTCAGGGAAGGCTACGAGCAGTACTTC. V is TRBV10-3 and J is TRBJ2-7, with D maybe TRBD1 (5 bases). The CDR3 covers 15 residues. In germline, CDR1 is ENHRY, CDR2 SYGVKD. The V end lost 3 bases, the J end lost 3 bases, and 15 bases lay between the germline ends.

This clonotype came up a few times. V gene TRBV11-1 combines with J gene TRBJ2-1, with D perhaps matching TRBD2 (5 bases). Germline CDR1 reads SGHAT; CDR2 reads FQDESV (reference sequence). This CDR3 has 16 residues. V was pared by 7 bases and J by 10 bases, with 26 bases between. CDR3 protein: CASTRGRGRNDYEQFF. The CDR3 DNA is TGTGCCAGCACTCGAGGCCGAGGGAGAAACGATTACGAGCAGTTCTTC.

The V and J genes are TRBV2 and TRBJ1-2, with D maybe TRBD1 (6 bases). This CDR3 contains 15 residues. Germline CDR1 SNHLY, CDR2 FYNNEI. V was pared by 3 bases and J by 1 base, with 12 bases between. CDR3 nucleotides: TGTGCCAGCAGTGATCGGACAGAGAGTAACTATGGCTACACCTTC. Its translation is CASSDRTESNYGYTF.

This clonotype has a handful of counts. The chain recombines TRBV29-1 with TRBJ2-5; the match to TRBD1 covers 8 bases. Unmatched junction bases numbered 6, after V lost 3 bases and J lost 3 bases. The CDR3 extends over 14 amino acids. Looked up from germline, CDR1 is SQVTM and CDR2 is ANQGSEA. The chain's CDR3 is CSVDRRGREETQYF. Written as DNA, the CDR3 is TGCAGCGTTGATCGCAGGGGGCGTGAAGAGACCCAGTACTTC.

This clonotype was seen at least ten times. The chain combines TRBV5-1 with TRBJ1-1; D may be TRBD1 (5 bases). Trimming cost V 2 bases and J 2 bases, with 13 bases left between them. This CDR3 spans 15 amino acids. CDR1 SGHRS and CDR2 YFSETQ come from the germline V gene. CDR3: CASSFRGASNTEAFF. The CDR3 DNA follows: TGCGCCAGCAGCTTTCGAGGGGCCTCCAACACTGAAGCTTTCTTT.

This clonotype has a handful of counts. This sequence joins TRBV2 and TRBJ2-7; 8 bases line up with TRBD2. V dropped 8 bases and J dropped 6; count of bases not matched to a gene: 3. CDR3 length: 11 residues. Looked up from germline, CDR1 is SNHLY and CDR2 is FYNNEI. CDR3 residues: CASVAGGEQYF. The CDR3 bases are TGTGCCAGCGTGGCGGGAGGCGAGCAGTACTTC.

This sequence joins TRBV7-2 and TRBJ1-6, with no clear D. V lost 1 base to trimming and J lost 9 bases, with 7 bases between them. This CDR3 is 13 amino acids long. CDR1 is SGHTA and CDR2 is FQGNSA in the germline V gene. CDR3 DNA sequence: TGTGCCAGCAGCTTAGTTTCAGCTTCACCCCTCCACTTT. It specifies CASSLVSASPLHF.

Only one count was recorded for this clonotype. The V call is TRBV15, the J call TRBJ1-2; TRBD1 might be the D (6 bases). Germline CDR1 reads LNHNV; CDR2 reads YYDKDF (reference sequence). The CDR3 loop spans 13 amino acids. V dropped 3 bases and J dropped 3 bases, with 8 bases sitting between them. DNA for the CDR3: TGTGCCACCAGCAGGGGACACGACTATGGCTACACCTTC. It encodes CATSRGHDYGYTF.

This clonotype has ten or more counts. The genes are TRBV5-1 and TRBJ1-1, with D uncertain. Deletions cut 2 bases from V and 7 bases from J, with 9 bases between. This CDR3 contains 12 residues. Germline V CDR1 and CDR2: SGHRS, YFSETQ. Here the CDR3 DNA reads TGCGCCAGCAGCTTTTCCACAGATGAAGCTTTCTTT. This translates into CASSFSTDEAFF.

This clonotype has just a few counts. The chain links TRBV7-6 to TRBJ1-2; tentatively, D is TRBD1 (5 bases). CDR1 is SGHVS and CDR2 is FNYEAQ in the germline V gene. The CDR3 has 16 amino acids. Trimming removed 3 bases at V and 4 bases at J, with 18 bases between. The CDR3 DNA follows: TGTGCCAGCAGCTTGGAGCCCACAGGCTTTGGCTATGGCTACACCTTC. It encodes CASSLEPTGFGYGYTF.

The chain couples TRBV5-1 to TRBJ2-3, with TRBD1 as a possible D gene (7 bases). CDR1 is SGHRS, CDR2 YFSETQ, per germline. V lost 7 bases and J 0 bases, leaving 15 bases between the germline ends. This CDR3 has 15 residues. CDR3 in amino acids: CASGPSGGSTDTQYF. As DNA, the CDR3 is TGCGCCAGCGGCCCTTCAGGGGGGAGCACAGATACGCAGTATTTT.

This clonotype was seen once. The chain employs TRBV4-1 and TRBJ1-5; a weak D match, TRBD1 (5 bases). V lost 2 bases, J lost 4 bases, and 21 bases lay in between. Per the germline V gene, CDR1 is MGHRA and CDR2 is YSYEKL. CDR3 size: 18 residues. CDR3 loop: CASSQNKPGPGRNQPQHF. CDR3 DNA sequence: TGCGCCAGCAGCCAAAATAAACCGGGACCCGGGCGGAATCAGCCCCAGCATTTT.

This clonotype appeared many times. The chain couples TRBV10-3 to TRBJ2-6, with no clear D. Germline CDR1 ENHRY, CDR2 SYGVKD. The V end lost 3 bases, the J end lost 0 bases, and 12 bases lay between the germline ends. The CDR3 length is 17 residues. The DNA for the CDR3 is TGTGCCATCAGTGACCCCCCTGGGGTCTCTGGGGCCAACGTCCTGACTTTC. Translation gives CAISDPPGVSGANVLTF.

This clonotype has just a few counts. The chain combines TRBV10-1 with TRBJ2-2, with D perhaps TRBD2 (5 bases). From germline, CDR1 is WNHNN and CDR2 SYGVQD (reference sequence). V was clipped by 6 bases and J by 5 bases, with 10 bases between them. This CDR3 region has 13 residues. The CDR3 DNA reads as TGCGCCAGCAGAGCCGGGAAGACCGGGGAGCTGTTTTTT. Residues: CASRAGKTGELFF.

The genes are TRBV20-1 and TRBJ2-2; D possibly matches TRBD1 or TRBD2 (6 bases each). The CDR3 runs to 14 residues. Per germline, CDR1 DFQATT and CDR2 SNEGSKA (reference sequence). V lost 3 bases and J lost 3, with 11 bases in between. The CDR3 DNA is TGCAGTGCTAGCGCTAGGGGGGACACCGGGGAGCTGTTTTTT. Amino acid sequence: CSASARGDTGELFF.

This clonotype showed up many times. V and J are TRBV4-2 and TRBJ2-1, with TRBD2 identical over 7 bases. Looked up from germline, CDR1 is LGHNA and CDR2 is YNFKEQ. The CDR3 sequence is 17 residues long. The V segment lost 3 bases and the J segment 0 bases; nucleotides outside the gene matches: 8. CDR3 loop: CASSQGGGGLSYNEQFF. The CDR3 DNA sequence: TGTGCCAGCAGCCAGGGTGGGGGAGGGCTCTCCTACAATGAGCAGTTCTTC.

In regard to this clonotype: The junction does not match germline at one end; this may be a read error. This chain connects TRBV7-9 to TRBJ2-1; the D gene could be TRBD1 or TRBD2 (6 bases each). This CDR3 is 15 amino acids long. Germline V gene sequence: CDR1 SEHNR, CDR2 FQNEAQ (reference sequence). The DNA of the CDR3 is TGTGCCAGCAGCTTAGCGCCGGAGGGACAAGTTTATGGGTACTTC. Translation: CASSLAPEGQVYGYF.

The chain carries TRBV5-1 and TRBJ1-5; no firm D call. Deletions cut 1 base from V and 7 bases from J, with 15 bases between. The CDR3 sequence is 15 residues long. In germline, CDR1 is SGHRS, CDR2 YFSETQ. CDR3 bases: TGCGCCAGCAGCTTGATTGAGGTCCTTGGGCAGCCCCAGCATTTT. Amino acid sequence: CASSLIEVLGQPQHF.

The chain employs TRBV20-1 and TRBJ1-2; a possible D gene is TRBD1 (6 bases). Germline assignment: CDR1 DFQATT and CDR2 SNEGSKA (reference sequence). Between the trimmed V and J ends, which lost 3 bases and 8 bases, there was a span of 16 bases. The CDR3 totals 13 residues. CDR3 in DNA: TGCAGTGCTAGTGACGACAGGCCGGACGGCTACACCTTC. Translating it yields CSASDDRPDGYTF.

A few counts support this clonotype. The chain recombines TRBV7-8 with TRBJ2-1, with TRBD2 matching 9 bases. The CDR3 extends over 16 amino acids. V lost 3 bases and J lost 2; bases outside the gene matches: 5. From germline, CDR1 is SGHVS and CDR2 FQNEAQ. The CDR3 sequence: CASSFLGGRAYNEQFF. CDR3 sequence (DNA): TGTGCCAGCAGCTTCCTGGGCGGGAGGGCCTACAATGAGCAGTTCTTC.

J is TRBJ2-5 and V is TRBV5-1; D uncertain. The CDR3 has 15 amino acids. The germline CDR1 and CDR2 sequences are SGHRS and YFSETQ. V gave up 0 bases and J gave up 5 bases, with 14 bases separating them. The CDR3 region has the DNA TGCGCCAGCAGCTTGGGGGCCGCTCCGGCGGAGACCCAGTACTTC. It codes for CASSLGAAPAETQYF.

This clonotype was seen a few times. The chain joins TRBV2 to TRBJ2-5; D is unclear. This CDR3 has 12 residues. Trimming cost V 0 bases and J 5 bases, with 4 bases left between them. Per germline, CDR1 SNHLY and CDR2 FYNNEI. CDR3 nucleotide sequence: TGTGCCAGCAGTGAAGCGGCGGAGACCCAGTACTTC. This translates into CASSEAAETQYF.